These 20 T cell receptor beta chains were all obtained from the same sample, sequenced in a study of siplizumab effects on memory and regulatory T cells. TCRdb's copy holds only in-frame clones and misses some; the assay was immunoSEQ multiplex PCR. The sample shows about 100,000 clones, under 95% of them seen only once. Input material: Tregs sorted from blood. All receptors come from a human donor in good health.

The chain links TRBV5-1 to TRBJ1-1, with D possibly being TRBD1 (5 bases). With 1 base removed from V and 2 bases from J, the gap between germline ends came to 21 bases. The V gene's germline CDR1 is SGHRS and CDR2 YFSETQ. The length of the CDR3 is 18 residues. CDR3 DNA sequence: TGCGCCAGCAGCTTGTCCATGAGGGGCACCGGGGCAAACACTGAAGCTTTCTTT. Translation: CASSLSMRGTGANTEAFF.

The V call is TRBV12-2, the J call TRBJ2-4; the table assigns TRBD2, which was not confirmed against the DNA. TRBV12-2 is listed as a pseudogene. CDR3 size: 17 residues. CDR3 protein: CASRFPFMRKAKNIQYF. The CDR3 nucleotides read TGTGCAAGTCGCTTCCCGTTTATGCGGAAAGCCAAAAACATTCAGTACTTC.

The chain links TRBV29-1 to TRBJ2-5; 7 bases are shared with TRBD2. V lost 6 bases to trimming and J lost 4 bases; unmatched junction nucleotides: 11. The CDR3 sequence is 14 residues long. Germline CDR1 SQVTM, CDR2 ANQGSEA. This CDR3 reads CSVGLQYAGETQYF. The DNA for the CDR3 is TGCAGCGTGGGACTACAATACGCTGGAGAGACCCAGTACTTC.

CDR3 DNA: TGCGCCAGCAGCTTGGCCGGACAGGGGGCATTCAATGAGCAGTTCTTC. It codes for CASSLAGQGAFNEQFF. The chain carries TRBV5-1 and TRBJ2-1, with 11 nucleotides matching TRBD1. This CDR3 is built from 16 residues. Germline V gene data show CDR1 as SGHRS and CDR2 as YFSETQ. The junction had 5 bases not matched to a gene; V was cut back by 0 bases and J by 6 bases.

This chain uses TRBV7-3 with TRBJ2-2; 9 nucleotides agree with TRBD2. Trimming at V came to 6 bases and at J to 4 bases, leaving 9 bases not matched to a gene. The CDR3 has 16 amino acids. CDR1 is SGHTA and CDR2 is FQGTGA in the germline V gene. CDR3: CASRSGSAGGTGELFF. In DNA, the CDR3 is TGTGCCAGCAGATCTGGGTCAGCGGGGGGCACCGGGGAGCTGTTTTTT. Full variable domain (missing parts from reference TRBV7-3 and TRBJ2-2): GAGVSQTPSNKVTEKGKYVELRCDPISGHTALYWYRQSLGQGPEFLIYFQGTGAADDSGLPNDRFFAVRPEGSVSTLKIQRTERGDSAVYLCASRSGSAGGTGELFFGEGSRLTVL.

The rearrangement joins TRBV19 to TRBJ2-1, with TRBD1 as a possible D gene (5 bases). CDR1 LNHDA and CDR2 SQIVND come from the germline V gene (reference sequence). This CDR3 is built from 15 residues. Trimming cost V 5 bases and J 1 base, with 12 bases left between them. The CDR3 DNA reads as TGTGCCAGTAGTCCGAGACAGCCTTCCTACAATGAGCAGTTCTTC. Translating it yields CASSPRQPSYNEQFF.

This clone came up once. This chain links TRBV7-2 with TRBJ1-1; no clear D gene. The ends were cut back, 1 base at V and 4 bases at J, with 10 bases in the middle. The CDR3 is made up of 14 amino acids. Germline V gene data show CDR1 as SGHTA and CDR2 as FQGNSA. CDR3 nucleotide sequence: TGTGCCAGCAGCTTAGATACGAGGGTCACTGAAGCTTTCTTT. Residues: CASSLDTRVTEAFF.

This clone is a singleton in its sample. The rearrangement joins TRBV9 to TRBJ2-3; D remains ambiguous. V was cut by 0 bases and J by 1 base, with 6 bases left in between. The CDR3 consists of 14 residues. Germline assignment: CDR1 SGDLS and CDR2 YYNGEE. This chain's CDR3 is CASSVGPGTDTQYF. For the CDR3, the DNA is TGTGCCAGCAGCGTAGGGCCGGGCACAGATACGCAGTATTTT.

This clone was recorded only once. The chain recombines TRBV7-3 with TRBJ2-5; TRBD2 matches at 8 bases. CDR3 length equals 16 residues. The J segment lost 4 bases and the V segment lost 5 bases, leaving 12 bases of the junction unmatched. Germline V gene sequence: CDR1 SGHTA, CDR2 FQGTGA. CDR3 region: CASSPVTGGGAETQYF. For the CDR3, the DNA is TGTGCCAGCAGCCCCGTGACGGGGGGGGGCGCAGAGACCCAGTACTTC. Using reference TRBV7-3 and TRBJ2-5 for the parts outside the CDR3, the full variable domain is GAGVSQTPSNKVTEKGKYVELRCDPISGHTALYWYRQSLGQGPEFLIYFQGTGAADDSGLPNDRFFAVRPEGSVSTLKIQRTERGDSAVYLCASSPVTGGGAETQYFGPGTRLLVL.

The CDR3 sequence is CASSPRQSEKLFF. The DNA for the CDR3 is TGCGCCAGCAGCCCCCGTCAGAGTGAAAAACTGTTTTTT. This chain uses TRBV4-1 with TRBJ1-4; D uncertain. V lost 4 bases and J lost 7, with 10 bases in between. Per the germline V gene, CDR1 is MGHRA and CDR2 is YSYEKL. The length of the CDR3 is 13 residues.

The V and J genes are TRBV5-1 and TRBJ2-1, with 7 bases that match TRBD2. The CDR3 covers 15 residues. The junction had 6 bases not matched to a gene; V was cut back by 2 bases and J by 4 bases. The germline V gene encodes CDR1 SGHRS and CDR2 YFSETQ. The CDR3 sequence: CASSFVGGSYNEQFF. In DNA form, the CDR3 reads TGCGCCAGCAGCTTTGTTGGCGGGAGTTACAATGAGCAGTTCTTC.

The V gene is TRBV15, the J gene TRBJ2-5, with 10 bases fitting TRBD2. Germline V gene sequence: CDR1 LNHNV, CDR2 YYDKDF (reference sequence). V lost 3 bases and J lost 5; bases outside the gene matches: 9. The CDR3 has 16 amino acids. The CDR3 bases are TGTGCCACCAGCAGGGGACTAGCGTCCCTCCGGGAGACCCAGTACTTC. This sequence encodes CATSRGLASLRETQYF.

The chain employs TRBV27 and TRBJ1-2; a weak D match, TRBD1 (5 bases). CDR3 length: 14 amino acids. V was pared by 4 bases and J by 6 bases, with 15 bases between. CDR1 and CDR2 (germline): MNHEY, SMNVEV (reference sequence). The CDR3 DNA sequence: TGTGCCAGCAGTTCTTTCAGGGAAGGAGATGGCTACACCTTC. It translates to CASSSFREGDGYTF.

The chain links TRBV29-1 to TRBJ2-1, with TRBD2 matching 13 bases. J was trimmed by 12 bases and V by 4 bases; bases with no gene match: 9. The CDR3 extends over 14 amino acids. From germline, CDR1 is SQVTM and CDR2 ANQGSEA. In DNA form, the CDR3 reads TGCAGCGTTGCACTAGCGGGAGGGCCTAGCGGGCAGTTCTTC. Translated, it gives CSVALAGGPSGQFF.

The genes are TRBV29-1 and TRBJ1-1, with a possible D match to TRBD1 (6 bases). The CDR3 contains 13 residues. The V end was cut by 3 bases, the J end by 1 base, with 9 bases between. Germline values: CDR1 SQVTM, CDR2 ANQGSEA. The CDR3 coding sequence is TGCAGCGTTGAGGGGGCAAGGAACACTGAAGCTTTCTTT. This encodes CSVEGARNTEAFF.

This clone was recorded once. The gene calls are TRBV7-3 and TRBJ1-1; 8 positions agree with TRBD1. The CDR3 contains 14 residues. The germline V gene encodes CDR1 SGHTA and CDR2 FQGTGA. V gave up 5 bases and J gave up 5 bases; unmatched junction bases: 7. The CDR3 protein is CASSATGGGTEAFF. The CDR3 DNA reads TGTGCCAGCAGCGCAACAGGGGGAGGAACTGAAGCTTTCTTT.

V is TRBV28 and J is TRBJ1-1; D is undetermined. This CDR3 is 15 amino acids long. Trimming removed 3 bases at V and 4 bases at J, with 15 bases between. Germline V gene data show CDR1 as MDHEN and CDR2 as SYDVKM. The CDR3 is CASSLSGRMSTEAFF. CDR3 sequence (DNA): TGTGCCAGCAGTTTGTCGGGGAGAATGAGCACTGAAGCTTTCTTT. Drawing the rest from reference TRBV28 and TRBJ1-1, the complete variable domain is DVKVTQSSRYLVKRTGEKVFLECVQDMDHENMFWYRQDPGLGLRLIYFSYDVKMKEKGDIPEGYSVSREKKERFSLILESASTNQTSMYLCASSLSGRMSTEAFFGQGTRLTVV.

This chain links TRBV5-1 with TRBJ2-7; 11 nucleotides match TRBD2. This CDR3 region has 16 residues. Germline V gives CDR1 SGHRS, CDR2 YFSETQ. V was clipped by 0 bases and J by 4 bases; unmatched bases: 6. CDR3 coding DNA: TGCGCCAGCAGCTTGGGTTCTAGCGGGAGGAATTACGAGCAGTACTTC. Translated: CASSLGSSGRNYEQYF.

This clone occurred once. V gene TRBV7-2 combines with J gene TRBJ2-1; 12 positions agree with TRBD1. The germline V gene has CDR1 SGHTA and CDR2 FQGNSA. This CDR3 region has 19 residues. Germline trimming cut 4 bases from V and 0 bases from J; bases unmatched to any gene: 10. The CDR3 here is CASSSRDRGRGRSYNEQFF. CDR3 nucleotide sequence: TGTGCCAGCAGCTCCCGGGACAGGGGGCGAGGGCGCTCCTACAATGAGCAGTTCTTC.

The chain couples TRBV29-1 to TRBJ1-1; D gene uncertain. Germline CDR1 reads SQVTM; CDR2 reads ANQGSEA. V gave up 6 bases and J gave up 1 base, with 12 bases separating them. CDR3 size: 13 residues. The DNA for the CDR3 is TGCAGCGTGATAGGATTACCGAACACTGAAGCTTTCTTT. Translated: CSVIGLPNTEAFF.